These T cell receptor beta chains were read from a single sample in a study of blood T cell repertoires in COVID-19. Here immunoSEQ multiplex PCR was the method, and the copy in TCRdb shows in-frame clones only, minus some. Among 150,000 or so clones listed, about 85% were seen once. Sequencing input: peripheral blood. The origin of the receptors is a human donor with acute or convalescent COVID-19. The donor label of this sample is uncertain. Both conserved end residues are part of each CDR3. The order of the fields is V gene, D gene, J gene, clone size, CDR3 DNA, CDR3 protein. D genes are given only for firm matches. Where a row states a size, it is once, few, many or the class of an expanded clone; other rows omit it.

>TRBV30|-|TRBJ1-1|-
TGTGCCTGGAGAGGGGAACTATATACTGAAGCTTTCTTT
CAWRGELYTEAFF
>TRBV9|-|TRBJ1-6|-
TGTGCCAGCAGCGAGGGGTACCGGAGGGGCAGCTCACCCCTCCACTTT
CASSEGYRRGSSPLHF
>TRBV6-5|TRBD1|TRBJ1-1|-
TGTGCCAGCAATCAGTACAACAGGGGGATCATTGAAGCTTTCTTT
CASNQYNRGIIEAFF
>TRBV11-2|-|TRBJ2-3|-
TGTGCCAGCAGCTCCTACACAGATACGCAGTATTTT
CASSSYTDTQYF
>TRBV9|-|TRBJ1-5|-
TGTGCCAGCAGCGTAGATTGGGGGGATCAGCCCCAGCATTTT
CASSVDWGDQPQHF
>TRBV19|TRBD1|TRBJ2-7|-
TGTGCCAGTAGTTTCTCCAGGGGGACATACGAGCAGTACTTC
CASSFSRGTYEQYF
>TRBV28|-|TRBJ1-6|-
TGTGCCAGCACAGTCTCGAATTCACCCCTCCACTTT
CASTVSNSPLHF
>TRBV5-1|-|TRBJ1-2|-
TGCGCCAGCAGGACCGAAGGGGGATTCTATGCTGGCTACACCTTC
CASRTEGGFYAGYTF
>TRBV28|TRBD1|TRBJ1-5|once
TGTGCCAGCACCCCGGGACAGACGGGGGTGAGGCCCCAGCATTTT
CASTPGQTGVRPQHF
>TRBV11-2|-|TRBJ1-5|few
TGTGCCAGCAGCTTAGAATCGGTCGGGGCCCAGCATTTT
CASSLESVGAQHF
>TRBV9|-|TRBJ1-1|-
TGTGCCAGCAGCCTTCGTCGGGACACTGAAGCTTTCTTT
CASSLRRDTEAFF
>TRBV7-9|-|TRBJ1-1|-
TGTGCCAGCAGCTTCGGGACTGAAGCTTTCTTT
CASSFGTEAFF
>TRBV5-1|TRBD2|TRBJ2-5|-
TGCGCCAGCAGCCAGCGGGGGGACCCGGAGGGCGAAGAGACCCAGTACTTC
CASSQRGDPEGEETQYF
>TRBV4-3|-|TRBJ1-5|once
TGCGCCAGCAGCCAAGCTCTTTTGCAGGGTAATCAGCCCCAGCATTTT
CASSQALLQGNQPQHF
>TRBV18|TRBD1|TRBJ1-3|-
TGTGCCAGCTCACCCCAGACAGGGAGCCCCTCTGGAAACACCATATATTTT
CASSPQTGSPSGNTIYF
>TRBV6-1|-|TRBJ1-6|-
TGTGCCAGCAGTGAACCCCCTCGGACAGCTGCCTATAATTCACCCCTCCACTTT
CASSEPPRTAAYNSPLHF
>TRBV2|-|TRBJ1-6|-
TGTGCCAGCAGATCGGCCGACAACAGGAATTCACCCCTCCACTTT
CASRSADNRNSPLHF
>TRBV5-4|TRBD2|TRBJ2-5|-
TGTGCCAGCAGCTTACCGTTTGGGCGGGGGGGGAGGGAGACCCAGTACTTC
CASSLPFGRGGRETQYF
>TRBV7-2|TRBD1|TRBJ1-5|-
TGTGCCAGCAGCTTAGACAGGGGCGTACGGCAGCCCCAGCATTTT
CASSLDRGVRQPQHF
>TRBV3-1/TRBV3-2|TRBD1|TRBJ2-1|-
TGTGCCAGCAGCCAAGCAGGGGGAGTTAACAATGAGCAGTTCTTC
CASSQAGGVNNEQFF
>TRBV7-9|-|TRBJ2-2|-
TGTGCCAGCCGAACAGGGTTGGGGTCCGGGGAGCTGTTTTTT
CASRTGLGSGELFF
>TRBV30|-|TRBJ1-2|few
TGTGCCTGGAGTGTACTAAACTATGGCTACACCTTC
CAWSVLNYGYTF
>TRBV16|-|TRBJ1-5|-
TGTGCCAGCAGCCAATCAGGGGACTATCAGCCCCAGCATTTT
CASSQSGDYQPQHF
>TRBV6-2/TRBV6-3|-|TRBJ2-5|-
TGTGCCAGCAGTTCTGATAACTCGGGGACCCAGTACTTC
CASSSDNSGTQYF
>TRBV7-2|TRBD1|TRBJ1-5|-
TGTGCCAGCAGCTTAGAACGAGGGGGCAGCCAGCCCCAGCATTTT
CASSLERGGSQPQHF
>TRBV7-9|-|TRBJ2-3|-
TGTGCCAGCAGCGGGCGACAGGTTAGCACAGATACGCAGTATTTT
CASSGRQVSTDTQYF
>TRBV4-1|-|TRBJ1-2|-
TGCGCCAGCAGCCAAGAAAATTCGAGGCGGTCTTCAATGGGCTACACCTTC
CASSQENSRRSSMGYTF
>TRBV6-6|-|TRBJ1-5|-
TGTGCCAGCAGTTACGGGGCCACGGGGCCCCAGCATTTT
CASSYGATGPQHF
>TRBV19|-|TRBJ1-5|-
TGTGCCAGTGGGACTCGGGGAAGCAATCAGCCCCAGCATTTT
CASGTRGSNQPQHF
>TRBV5-1|TRBD1|TRBJ1-5|-
TGCGCCAGCAGCTTACAGGGGGCAGGGCAGCCCCAGCATTTT
CASSLQGAGQPQHF
>TRBV6-1|TRBD1|TRBJ1-3|-
TGTGCCAGCAGTGAATCTCTATGGGGACAGGGAGGAAACACCATATATTTT
CASSESLWGQGGNTIYF
>TRBV5-1|TRBD1|TRBJ1-6|-
TGCGCCAGCAGCAACCGGGACAGTGAGACTTCACCCCTCCACTTT
CASSNRDSETSPLHF
>TRBV25-1|-|TRBJ1-2|few
TGTGCCAGCAGGGGAGGGGCGGGGAGTAACTATGGCTACACCTTC
CASRGGAGSNYGYTF
>TRBV3-1/TRBV3-2|-|TRBJ1-5|-
TGTGCCAGCAGCCAAGAACGGAGCAATCAGCCCCAGCATTTT
CASSQERSNQPQHF
>TRBV28|-|TRBJ1-1|-
TGTGCCAGCAGTTTTGGGGGACTCGCGAACACTGAAGCTTTCTTT
CASSFGGLANTEAFF
>TRBV6-6|TRBD2|TRBJ2-2|-
TGTGCCAGCAGTCAAAGTAGCGGGACGAACACCGGGGAGCTGTTTTTT
CASSQSSGTNTGELFF
>TRBV9|-|TRBJ1-6|-
TGTGCCAGCAGCGTATCCACCGGTGATTCACCCCTCCACTTT
CASSVSTGDSPLHF
>TRBV5-1|-|TRBJ1-3|-
TGCGCCAGCAGCGCCGCGGGGGTCGGAAACACCATATATTTT
CASSAAGVGNTIYF
>TRBV12-3/TRBV12-4|-|TRBJ1-2|few
TGTGCCAGCAGTTCCTCCCCCGCGTATGGCTACACCTTC
CASSSSPAYGYTF
>TRBV7-3|-|TRBJ2-2|-
TGTGCCAGCAGCAGAGGGGGCGGGGAGCTGTTTTTT
CASSRGGGELFF
>TRBV3-1/TRBV3-2|TRBD1|TRBJ2-6|-
TGTGCCAGCACCCTTGGGGGACAGGTCTCTGGGGCCAACGTCCTGACTTTC
CASTLGGQVSGANVLTF
>TRBV7-9|-|TRBJ1-1|-
TGTGCCAGCAGGCTACAGGGGAACACTGAAGCTTTCTTT
CASRLQGNTEAFF
>TRBV28|TRBD2|TRBJ2-1|-
TGTGCCAGCAGCCTAGGGGGACTAGCGGGGGGCACATCCTACAATGAGCAGTTCTTC
CASSLGGLAGGTSYNEQFF
>TRBV30|-|TRBJ2-7|-
TGTGCCTGGAGTGTCCAGGGGTGGGGCGAGCAGTACTTC
CAWSVQGWGEQYF
>TRBV2|-|TRBJ1-2|once
TGTGCCAGCAGTGAAGGGGGAGCCTCCGGAGGCTACACCTTC
CASSEGGASGGYTF
>TRBV28|-|TRBJ1-2|-
TGTGCCAGCAGACCCGGGGGGCAGATGCTCTATGGCTACACCTTC
CASRPGGQMLYGYTF
>TRBV15|-|TRBJ1-6|-
TGTGCCACCAGCACACAGAGTTATAATTCACCCCTCCACTTT
CATSTQSYNSPLHF
>TRBV9|TRBD1|TRBJ2-1|-
TGTGCCAGCAGCGTAGGTGGACAGGGGGCGTCGGGTGAGCAGTTCTTC
CASSVGGQGASGEQFF